These 27 T cell receptor beta chains were sequenced from one sample in a study of CD8+ T cells in alopecia areata. Treatment of the sample: oral pan-JAK inhibitor, 5-10 mg twice daily. Sequencing relied on a cDNA template that was reverse transcribed from extracted RNA. Produced via immunoSEQ multiplex PCR; TCRdb's table is partial and in-frame only. The repertoire holds 190,000 or so clones, with roughly 64% as singletons. Here the sequenced sample was CD4+ T cells sorted from blood, taken at week 24, from a patient treated with tofacitinib. These receptors were collected from a human donor with alopecia areata.

This clone was recorded only once. The chain combines TRBV19 with TRBJ1-1, with D possibly matching TRBD1 (5 bases). CDR3 length: 13 residues. Germline V gene lookup returns CDR1 LNHDA and CDR2 SQIVND (reference sequence). V dropped 6 bases and J dropped 3 bases, with 11 bases sitting between them. CDR3 DNA: TGTGCCAGTAGGGTACAAGGGGACACTGAAGCTTTCTTT. Residues: CASRVQGDTEAFF.

In its sample, this clone was seen once. The chain uses TRBV9 and TRBJ2-5; either TRBD1 or TRBD2 may fit D (6 bases each). The germline V gene has CDR1 SGDLS and CDR2 YYNGEE. Trimming cost V 0 bases and J 4 bases, with 7 bases left between them. This CDR3 comprises 13 residues. DNA for the CDR3: TGTGCCAGCAGCGTAGAGGGGGGAGAGACCCAGTACTTC. Translation: CASSVEGGETQYF.

The CDR3 is CASSYTPSDSTGETQYF. The DNA for the CDR3 is TGCGCCAGCAGCTATACGCCCAGTGACAGCACGGGAGAGACCCAGTACTTC. The chain carries TRBV5-1 and TRBJ2-5; D is perhaps TRBD1 (5 bases). V lost 3 bases, J lost 4 bases, and 22 bases lay in between. The CDR3 covers 17 residues. In germline, CDR1 is SGHRS, CDR2 YFSETQ.

The chain joins TRBV30 to TRBJ1-5, with TRBD1 matching 9 bases. CDR3 size: 14 residues. V dropped 3 bases and J dropped 5; count of bases not matched to a gene: 5. Germline-derived CDR1 and CDR2 are GTSNPN and SVGIG (reference sequence). Here the CDR3 reads CAWSPGQGHQPQHF. CDR3 nucleotides: TGTGCCTGGAGCCCCGGACAGGGGCATCAGCCCCAGCATTTT. The variable domain in full, completed from reference TRBV30 and TRBJ1-5, reads SQTIHQWPATLVQPVGSPLSLECTVEGTSNPNLYWYRQAAGRGLQLLFYSVGIGQISSEVPQNLSASRPQDRQFILSSKKLLLSDSGFYLCAWSPGQGHQPQHFGDGTRLSIL.

The genes are TRBV4-1 and TRBJ1-3; TRBD1 matches at 7 bases. This CDR3 region has 15 residues. V shed 4 bases and J 4 bases; nucleotides not matched to a gene: 7. Germline V gene sequence: CDR1 MGHRA, CDR2 YSYEKL. CDR3 coding DNA: TGCGCCAGCAGCCTAAAAATGGACAGGGGAAACACCATATATTTT. It codes for CASSLKMDRGNTIYF.

The chain employs TRBV27 and TRBJ2-7, with D perhaps matching TRBD1 (6 bases). The CDR3 sequence is 14 residues long. Trimming pared 5 bases from V and 0 bases from J, leaving 11 bases between. Germline V lookup: CDR1 MNHEY, CDR2 SMNVEV (reference sequence). The CDR3 spells CASSQTGSSYEQYF. The CDR3 DNA reads as TGTGCCAGCAGTCAAACAGGGAGCTCCTACGAGCAGTACTTC.

The V and J genes are TRBV4-1 and TRBJ2-5; 10 bases fit TRBD2. This CDR3 comprises 14 residues. Trimming cost V 4 bases and J 2 bases; bases outside gene matches: 1. Germline lookup yields CDR1 MGHRA and CDR2 YSYEKL. The DNA for the CDR3 is TGCGCCAGCAGCCGGACTAGCGGACAAGAGACCCAGTACTTC. Residues: CASSRTSGQETQYF.

This chain's CDR3 is CASSSDGLANYGYTF. The CDR3 nucleotides read TGTGCCAGCAGCTCGGACGGCCTAGCTAACTATGGCTACACCTTC. The V call is TRBV7-3, the J call TRBJ1-2; D gene uncertain. Germline assignment: CDR1 SGHTA and CDR2 FQGTGA. The V end was cut by 4 bases, the J end by 0 bases, with 12 bases between. The length of the CDR3 is 15 residues.

This chain joins TRBV2 and TRBJ2-2, with D uncertain. Germline CDR1 reads SNHLY; CDR2 reads FYNNEI. Trimming cost V 2 bases and J 5 bases, with 9 bases left between them. This CDR3 has 14 amino acids. CDR3 sequence: CASSELEETGELFF. DNA for the CDR3: TGTGCCAGCAGTGAACTTGAAGAAACCGGGGAGCTGTTTTTT.

The rearrangement uses TRBV27 and TRBJ1-4; 8 bases fit TRBD1. V shed 6 bases and J 11 bases; nucleotides not matched to a gene: 14. The CDR3 has 15 residues. Germline lookup yields CDR1 MNHEY and CDR2 SMNVEV (reference sequence). In DNA form, the CDR3 reads TGTGCCAGCAGGTCCACTGGGACAGGCATCGGGAAACTGTTTTTT. This gives the protein CASRSTGTGIGKLFF.

This clone turned up a few times. This chain uses TRBV5-1 with TRBJ1-1; 7 bases agree with TRBD1. This CDR3 has 14 residues. Germline-derived CDR1 and CDR2 are SGHRS and YFSETQ. With V trimmed by 2 bases and J by 4 bases, 5 bases remained unmatched. CDR3 coding DNA: TGCGCCAGCAGCTTCGGGACAGCAATCACTGAAGCTTTCTTT. This translates into CASSFGTAITEAFF.

The rearrangement links TRBV4-2 to TRBJ2-3, with a tentative D call TRBD1 (5 bases). Per the germline V gene, CDR1 is LGHNA and CDR2 is YNFKEQ. V lost 0 bases and J lost 2, with 12 bases in between. The CDR3 has 16 residues. CDR3 loop: CASSQDPGIVTDTQYF. The CDR3 DNA reads as TGTGCCAGCAGCCAAGACCCAGGGATAGTCACAGATACGCAGTATTTT.

The chain is built from TRBV2 and TRBJ2-3; D is possibly TRBD1 (5 bases). This CDR3 is built from 15 residues. The V gene's germline CDR1 is SNHLY and CDR2 FYNNEI. Trimming removed 5 bases at V and 1 base at J, with 13 bases between. The CDR3 region has the DNA TGTGCCAGCAGTCAGACAGCGACAGGCACAGATACGCAGTATTTT. It codes for CASSQTATGTDTQYF.

This clone was observed once. The chain carries TRBV27 and TRBJ2-2, with 10 bases that match TRBD1. The CDR3 extends over 15 amino acids. Germline V gives CDR1 MNHEY, CDR2 SMNVEV (reference sequence). With V trimmed by 6 bases and J by 0 bases, 1 base remained unmatched. The CDR3: CASRTGGANTGELFF. CDR3 DNA: TGTGCCAGCAGGACAGGGGGCGCGAACACCGGGGAGCTGTTTTTT.

The genes are TRBV19 and TRBJ1-5, with 12 bases lining up with TRBD1. J was trimmed by 0 bases and V by 8 bases; bases with no gene match: 5. Germline V lookup: CDR1 LNHDA, CDR2 SQIVND (reference sequence). The CDR3 has 16 amino acids. The CDR3 protein is CASRDRGPDSNQPQHF. In nucleotides, the CDR3 is TGTGCCAGTCGGGACAGGGGGCCCGATAGCAATCAGCCCCAGCATTTT.

Note on this clone: Other DNA sequences in the sample encode the same CDR3. The rearrangement links TRBV29-1 to TRBJ2-7; the match to TRBD1 covers 10 bases. This CDR3 region has 13 residues. Germline lookup yields CDR1 SQVTM and CDR2 ANQGSEA. V shed 3 bases, J shed 7 bases, and the junction held 6 bases outside the gene matches. CDR3 residues: CSVEGQGTREQYF. CDR3 DNA: TGCAGCGTTGAGGGACAGGGGACTAGGGAGCAGTACTTC.

This clone was recorded a few times. The chain recombines TRBV29-1 with TRBJ2-1, with D possibly being TRBD1 or TRBD2 (5 bases each). The CDR3 loop spans 14 amino acids. V gave up 8 bases and J gave up 5 bases, with 19 bases separating them. The germline V gene encodes CDR1 SQVTM and CDR2 ANQGSEA. The DNA for the CDR3 is TGCAGCTCGCTTGGGGCGCGGGCCAACAATGAGCAGTTCTTC. This codes for CSSLGARANNEQFF.

The V call is TRBV27, the J call TRBJ2-1, with 7 bases matching TRBD2. Germline V CDR1 and CDR2: MNHEY, SMNVEV (reference sequence). The J segment lost 2 bases and the V segment lost 6 bases, leaving 4 bases of the junction unmatched. The CDR3 covers 14 residues. In DNA form, the CDR3 reads TGTGCCAGCAGGCGGGAGTTCACCTACAATGAGCAGTTCTTC. Its protein product is CASRREFTYNEQFF.

The V and J genes are TRBV2 and TRBJ2-7; possible D gene TRBD2, 6 bases. This CDR3 region has 13 residues. Germline V gene lookup returns CDR1 SNHLY and CDR2 FYNNEI. The germline V and J ends were trimmed by 11 bases and 3 bases, with 17 bases remaining between them. This chain's CDR3 is CAAGRYQNYEQYF. In DNA, the CDR3 is TGTGCCGCGGGACGGTACCAGAACTACGAGCAGTACTTC.

V and J are TRBV30 and TRBJ2-2, with 8 bases identical to TRBD1. The CDR3 contains 16 residues. Germline assignment: CDR1 GTSNPN and CDR2 SVGIG (reference sequence). V was clipped by 5 bases and J by 7 bases; unmatched bases: 15. CDR3 sequence (DNA): TGTGCCTGGGCCCCCGCGTGGCAGGGGGCTCGCGGGGAGCTGTTTTTT. Its protein is CAWAPAWQGARGELFF.

The rearrangement links TRBV5-1 to TRBJ1-1; D is unresolved. Trimming left V 0 bases short and J 1 base short, with 7 bases between. This CDR3 comprises 14 residues. CDR1 is SGHRS, CDR2 YFSETQ, per germline. The chain's CDR3 is CASSLEPGNTEAFF. As DNA, the CDR3 is TGCGCCAGCAGCTTGGAGCCGGGGAACACTGAAGCTTTCTTT.

This chain joins TRBV5-1 and TRBJ1-4, with a weak D call TRBD1 (6 bases). The CDR3 is 15 amino acids. Germline V CDR1 and CDR2: SGHRS, YFSETQ. With 0 bases removed from V and 8 bases from J, the gap between germline ends came to 14 bases. The CDR3 is CASSLGSGGGEKLFF. The DNA of the CDR3 is TGCGCCAGCAGCTTGGGGTCCGGGGGCGGCGAAAAACTGTTTTTT.

This clone came up a few times. The chain employs TRBV5-1 and TRBJ1-5; tentatively, D is TRBD1 (6 bases). V lost 7 bases to trimming and J lost 6 bases, with 20 bases between them. This CDR3 is 15 amino acids long. Germline V CDR1 and CDR2: SGHRS, YFSETQ. CDR3 sequence (DNA): TGCGCCAGCGTGAGTTTGAGGGGGAGCCCTCAGCCCCAGCATTTT. Encoded protein: CASVSLRGSPQPQHF.

The rearrangement joins TRBV27 to TRBJ2-5, with 8 bases matching TRBD1. With V trimmed by 7 bases and J by 4 bases, 8 bases remained unmatched. CDR3 size: 14 residues. Germline V gene data show CDR1 as MNHEY and CDR2 as SMNVEV (reference sequence). The CDR3 coding sequence is TGTGCCAGCAAAAAGACAGGGGCGGTAGAGACCCAGTACTTC. Amino acid sequence: CASKKTGAVETQYF.

This chain links TRBV7-2 with TRBJ2-5, with D perhaps matching TRBD1 (6 bases). CDR1 and CDR2 (germline): SGHTA, FQGNSA. V lost 3 bases to trimming and J lost 5 bases, with 16 bases between them. This CDR3 has 15 amino acids. CDR3 bases: TGTGCCAGCAGCTTCGGTACAGGGCGGCGGGAGACCCAGTACTTC. It yields the protein CASSFGTGRRETQYF.

V is TRBV7-2 and J is TRBJ2-7; D uncertain. The CDR3 covers 11 residues. Per germline, CDR1 SGHTA and CDR2 FQGNSA. V was pared by 6 bases and J by 4 bases, with 7 bases between. In DNA form, the CDR3 reads TGTGCCAGCAGAGCAAATTACGAGCAGTACTTC. Translation: CASRANYEQYF.

The V gene is TRBV7-2, the J gene TRBJ2-5, with D uncertain. Germline-derived CDR1 and CDR2 are SGHTA and FQGNSA. The CDR3 sequence is 13 residues long. The V gene lost 3 bases and the J gene lost 2 bases, with 7 bases spanning the gap. Here the CDR3 DNA reads TGTGCCAGCAGCTTTGTGGAACAAGAGACCCAGTACTTC. Its protein product is CASSFVEQETQYF. The whole variable domain, filled in from reference TRBV7-2 and TRBJ2-5, reads GAGVSQSPSNKVTEKGKDVELRCDPISGHTALYWYRQSLGQGLEFLIYFQGNSAPDKSGLPSDRFSAERTGGSVSTLTIQRTQQEDSAVYLCASSFVEQETQYFGPGTRLLVL.